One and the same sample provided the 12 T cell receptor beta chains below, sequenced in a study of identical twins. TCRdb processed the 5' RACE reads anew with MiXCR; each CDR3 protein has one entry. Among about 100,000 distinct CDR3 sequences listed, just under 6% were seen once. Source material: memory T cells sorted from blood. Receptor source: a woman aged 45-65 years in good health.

The DNA of the CDR3 is TGTGCCAGCAGCTTACGTAGCGGGAGAGCGGAGACCCAGTACTTC. Its translation: CASSLRSGRAETQYF. The rearrangement uses TRBV7-3 and TRBJ2-5; 9 nucleotides align to TRBD2. Trimming removed 2 bases from V and 5 bases from J; junction bases left unmatched: 6. Germline CDR1 and CDR2: SGHTA and FQGTGA. The CDR3 sequence is 15 residues long. The full variable domain, its missing parts supplied by reference TRBV7-3 and TRBJ2-5, is GAGVSQTPSNKVTEKGKYVELRCDPISGHTALYWYRQSLGQGPEFLIYFQGTGAADDSGLPNDRFFAVRPEGSVSTLKIQRTERGDSAVYLCASSLRSGRAETQYFGPGTRLLVL.

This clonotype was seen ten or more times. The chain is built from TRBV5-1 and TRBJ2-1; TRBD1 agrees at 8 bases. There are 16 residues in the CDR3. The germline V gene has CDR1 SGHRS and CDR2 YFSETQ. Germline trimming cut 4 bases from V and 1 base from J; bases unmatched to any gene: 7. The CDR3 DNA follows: TGCGCCAGCAGCGGATCGACAGGGGCGTCCTACAATGAGCAGTTCTTC. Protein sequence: CASSGSTGASYNEQFF.

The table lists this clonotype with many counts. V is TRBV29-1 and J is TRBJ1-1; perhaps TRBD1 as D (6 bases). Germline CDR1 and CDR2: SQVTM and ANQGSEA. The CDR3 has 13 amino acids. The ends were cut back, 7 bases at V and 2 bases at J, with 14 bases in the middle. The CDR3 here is CSAKGHRNTEAFF. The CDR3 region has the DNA TGCAGCGCGAAGGGACACCGTAACACTGAAGCTTTCTTT.

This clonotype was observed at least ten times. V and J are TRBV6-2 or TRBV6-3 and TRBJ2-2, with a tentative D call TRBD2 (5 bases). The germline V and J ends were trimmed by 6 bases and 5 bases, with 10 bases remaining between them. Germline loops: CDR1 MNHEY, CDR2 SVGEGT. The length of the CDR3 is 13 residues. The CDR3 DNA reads TGTGCCAGCAGGGACTCCAAAACCGGGGAGCTGTTTTTT. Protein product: CASRDSKTGELFF.

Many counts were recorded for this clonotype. The CDR3 bases are TGTGCCAGCAGCTTAACGGGAGTAATAGGGGAGCTGTTTTTT. Translation gives CASSLTGVIGELFF. This rearrangement joins TRBV11-2 to TRBJ2-2; weak D call: TRBD2 (6 bases). V was clipped by 2 bases and J by 8 bases, with 12 bases between them. The germline CDR1 and CDR2 sequences are SGHAT and FQNNGV. The CDR3 runs to 14 residues. Full variable domain (rest looked up from reference TRBV11-2 and TRBJ2-2): EAGVAQSPRYKIIEKRQSVAFWCNPISGHATLYWYQQILGQGPKLLIQFQNNGVVDDSQLPKDRFSAERLKGVDSTLKIQPAKLEDSAVYLCASSLTGVIGELFFGEGSRLTVL.

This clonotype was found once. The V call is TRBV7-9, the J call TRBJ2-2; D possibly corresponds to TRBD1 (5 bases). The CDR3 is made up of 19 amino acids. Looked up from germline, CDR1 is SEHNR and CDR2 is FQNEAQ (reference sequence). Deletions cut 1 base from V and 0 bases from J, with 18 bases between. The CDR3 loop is CASSLVFGRTKSNTGELFF. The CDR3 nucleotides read TGTGCCAGCAGCTTAGTTTTCGGCCGGACAAAGTCGAACACCGGGGAGCTGTTTTTT.

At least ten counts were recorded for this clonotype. CDR3 amino acids: CATSDSDRGYEQYF. CDR3 DNA: TGTGCCACCAGTGACTCGGACAGGGGATACGAGCAGTACTTC. The J gene is TRBJ2-7, the V gene TRBV24-1, with 9 bases identical to TRBD1. CDR3 size: 14 residues. The V gene's germline CDR1 is KGHDR and CDR2 SFDVKD. Germline trimming cut 4 bases from V and 4 bases from J; bases unmatched to any gene: 4.

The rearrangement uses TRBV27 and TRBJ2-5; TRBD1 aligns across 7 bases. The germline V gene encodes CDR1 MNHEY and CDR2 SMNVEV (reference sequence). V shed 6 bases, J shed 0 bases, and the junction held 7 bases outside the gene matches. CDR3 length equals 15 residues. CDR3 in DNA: TGTGCCAGCAGCTTCAGACAGGGCCACCAAGAGACCCAGTACTTC. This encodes CASSFRQGHQETQYF.

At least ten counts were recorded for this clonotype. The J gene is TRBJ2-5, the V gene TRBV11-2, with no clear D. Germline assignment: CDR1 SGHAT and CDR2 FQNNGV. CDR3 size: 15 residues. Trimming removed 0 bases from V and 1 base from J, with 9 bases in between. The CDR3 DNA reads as TGTGCCAGCAGCTTAGACACCCTTCCCCAAGAGACCCAGTACTTC. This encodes CASSLDTLPQETQYF. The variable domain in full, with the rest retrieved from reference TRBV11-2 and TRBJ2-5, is EAGVAQSPRYKIIEKRQSVAFWCNPISGHATLYWYQQILGQGPKLLIQFQNNGVVDDSQLPKDRFSAERLKGVDSTLKIQPAKLEDSAVYLCASSLDTLPQETQYFGPGTRLLVL.

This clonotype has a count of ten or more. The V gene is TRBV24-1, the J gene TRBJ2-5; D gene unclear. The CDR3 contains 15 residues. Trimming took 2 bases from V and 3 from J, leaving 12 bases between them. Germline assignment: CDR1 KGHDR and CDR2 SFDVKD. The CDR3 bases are TGTGCCACCAGTGATTCCCTATCCTATGAAGAGACCCAGTACTTC. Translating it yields CATSDSLSYEETQYF.

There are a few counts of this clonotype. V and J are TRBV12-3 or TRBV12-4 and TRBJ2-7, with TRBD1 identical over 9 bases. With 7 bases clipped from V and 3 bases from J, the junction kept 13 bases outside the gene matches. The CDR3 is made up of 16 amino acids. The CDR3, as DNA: TGTGCCAGCACCTCTTCTGGGGACAGGGCATTCTACGAGCAGTACTTC. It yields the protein CASTSSGDRAFYEQYF.

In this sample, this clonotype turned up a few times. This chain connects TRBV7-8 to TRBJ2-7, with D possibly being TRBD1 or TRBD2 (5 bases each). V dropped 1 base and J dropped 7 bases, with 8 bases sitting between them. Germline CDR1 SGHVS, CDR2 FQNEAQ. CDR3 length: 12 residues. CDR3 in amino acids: CASSLGGGEQYV. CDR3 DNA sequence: TGTGCCAGCAGCTTAGGGGGCGGGGAGCAGTACGTC.